The rows below give T cell receptor beta chains drawn from one sample of a study of identical twins. Using its own MiXCR run on the 5' RACE reads, TCRdb lists one record per CDR3 protein. The sample lists about 890,000 distinct CDR3 sequences, 12% occurring once. These data were also filed under a second study, of yellow fever vaccine responses in identical twins.

The sequenced sample consisted of PBMCs. Source of these receptors: a woman aged 18-29 years in good health. Each CDR3 is given with its conserved first and last residue. Each record gives: V gene, clone size, D gene, J gene, CDR3 DNA, CDR3 protein. The D gene is left open where the match is weak. Size is omitted from some rows. Given values are once, few, many or a class for expanded clones.

TRBV5-1	many	TRBD1	TRBJ2-1	TGCGCCAGCAGCAAATCGGACAGGGGTCCCTACAATGAGCAGTTCTTC	CASSKSDRGPYNEQFF
TRBV28	few	NA	TRBJ2-3	TGTGCCAGCAGTTTATGGGGGCGCGAGTCAGATACGCAGTATTTT	CASSLWGRESDTQYF
TRBV12-3/TRBV12-4	once	TRBD1	TRBJ2-7	TGTGCCAGCAGTTTTCAGAGGGGGCCAGGCGAGCAGTACTTC	CASSFQRGPGEQYF
TRBV7-2	NA	TRBD1	TRBJ2-1	TGTGCCAGCAGCATGGGGACAGGGCTCTCGAATGAGCAGTTCTTC	CASSMGTGLSNEQFF
TRBV12-3/TRBV12-4	NA	NA	TRBJ2-2	TGTGCCAGCACCCCAGGGGCAGCTAGGGGCGGGGAGCTGTTTTTT	CASTPGAARGGELFF
TRBV20-1	few	NA	TRBJ2-3	TGCAGTGCTAGAGAAGGGCGTCTCCCGGAGGATACGCAGTATTTT	CSAREGRLPEDTQYF
TRBV5-5	few	TRBD1	TRBJ2-1	TGTGCCAGCACCCTTGGGGACAGGGACACCTACAATGAGCAGTTCTTC	CASTLGDRDTYNEQFF
TRBV7-2	NA	TRBD1	TRBJ1-2	TGTGCCAGCAGCCGTCCTGACAGGGCTGACTATGGCTACACCTTC	CASSRPDRADYGYTF
TRBV27	NA	NA	TRBJ1-1	TGTGCCAGCAGGCTACAGCTGAACACTGAAGCTTTCTTT	CASRLQLNTEAFF
TRBV29-1	few	TRBD1	TRBJ1-3	TGCAGCGTTGCCAGGGGGAAGGGAAACACCATATATTTT	CSVARGKGNTIYF
TRBV4-2	many	TRBD2	TRBJ2-4	TGTGCCAGCAGCCAAGTTGACGGGAGGGTGGGCATTCAGTACTTC	CASSQVDGRVGIQYF
TRBV28	many	NA	TRBJ1-5	TGTGCCAGCAGACTCGGGGACAATCAGCCCCAGCATTTT	CASRLGDNQPQHF
TRBV20-1	few	TRBD1	TRBJ2-1	TGCAGTGCTTCGCCGGGACAGGGGCCCCAAGGGGGAAAAAATGAGCAGTTCTTC	CSASPGQGPQGGKNEQFF
TRBV6-1	NA	TRBD2	TRBJ2-1	TGTGCCAGCAGCCGGGCTAGCGGATACAATGAGCAGTTCTTC	CASSRASGYNEQFF
TRBV24-1	few	NA	TRBJ2-7	TGTGCCACCAGTCAAGGTGCCGAACTACACTACGAGCAGTACTTC	CATSQGAELHYEQYF
TRBV27	NA	TRBD1	TRBJ2-3	TGTGCCAGCAACCGCCGGGACAGGGGCGCAGATACGCAGTATTTT	CASNRRDRGADTQYF
TRBV4-1	NA	NA	TRBJ1-6	TGCGCCAGCAGCCAACCTGGGACGGGGAGAGCATCACCCCTCCACTTT	CASSQPGTGRASPLHF
TRBV3-1	few	NA	TRBJ1-3	TGTGCCAGCAGCCTCGGCCGCGGAAACACCATATATTTT	CASSLGRGNTIYF
TRBV2	few	NA	TRBJ1-1	TGTGCCCCCCTGGAGCCGACTGAAGCTTTCTTT	CAPLEPTEAFF
TRBV4-1	many	NA	TRBJ1-2	TGCGCCAGCAGCCAAGGGACCACGACTAACTATGGCTACACCTTC	CASSQGTTTNYGYTF
TRBV24-1	NA	NA	TRBJ2-7	TGTGCCACCAGCGCCGGGACGAACTACGAGCAGTACTTC	CATSAGTNYEQYF
TRBV12-3/TRBV12-4	NA	TRBD2	TRBJ2-7	TGTGCCAGCAGTTTAGTGGGAGGGCCGGGGGAGCAGTACTTC	CASSLVGGPGEQYF
TRBV10-3	NA	NA	TRBJ1-1	TGTGCCATCAGTGCCGACCTGAACACTGAAGCTTTCTTT	CAISADLNTEAFF
TRBV7-2	many	TRBD2	TRBJ2-7	TGTGCCAGCAGCCCTTACGGGACTAGCGGGAGTAGCTACGAGCAGTACTTC	CASSPYGTSGSSYEQYF
TRBV20-1	NA	NA	TRBJ1-6	TGCAGTGCTAGAGATATGGGGGCCGGTTCACCCCTCCACTTT	CSARDMGAGSPLHF
TRBV3-1	few	NA	TRBJ2-7	TGTGCCAGCAGCCAATTTGGACCATACGAGCAGTACTTC	CASSQFGPYEQYF
TRBV6-7	few	NA	TRBJ2-1	TGTGCCCCCACGGGGGGCCAAATATTATACAATGAGCAGTTCTTC	CAPTGGQILYNEQFF
TRBV5-1	NA	TRBD1	TRBJ2-5	TGCGCCAGCAGTAGGTCCGGGACAGACCTGATGGAGACCCAGTACTTC	CASSRSGTDLMETQYF
TRBV7-9	few	NA	TRBJ1-1	TGTGCCAGCAGCTTAGCCTGGACGGGGATGAACACTGAAGCTTTCTTT	CASSLAWTGMNTEAFF
TRBV4-1	few	NA	TRBJ1-1	TGCGCCAGCAGCCAGGGTGGCAAAAGCTTCAGGACTGAAGCTTTCTTT	CASSQGGKSFRTEAFF
TRBV12-3/TRBV12-4	few	NA	TRBJ2-5	TGTGCCAGCAGCCACCCCATTAGGCGGGAGACCCAGTACTTC	CASSHPIRRETQYF
TRBV10-3	NA	NA	TRBJ2-1	TGTGCCATCAGTGAGTCCCTGGGGGCTAACAATGAGCAGTTCTTC	CAISESLGANNEQFF
TRBV5-1	NA	TRBD1	TRBJ1-1	TGCGCCAGCAGCTTGGCCACAGGGGCGGGAGAAGCTTTCTTT	CASSLATGAGEAFF
TRBV5-1	NA	NA	TRBJ2-4	TGCGCCAGCAGCTCGGTGGGGGATCGGACCAAAAACATTCAGTACTTC	CASSSVGDRTKNIQYF
TRBV27	few	NA	TRBJ1-5	TGTGCCAGCAGTTTATCCACCGAAAATCAGCCCCAGCATTTT	CASSLSTENQPQHF
TRBV6-1	once	NA	TRBJ1-1	TGTGCCAGCAGGGAACTGGACAGAAAGAACACTGAAGCTTTCTTT	CASRELDRKNTEAFF
TRBV12-3/TRBV12-4	many	NA	TRBJ1-1	TGTGCCAGCAGTTTTGGAGGGGCCACTGAAGCTTTCTTT	CASSFGGATEAFF